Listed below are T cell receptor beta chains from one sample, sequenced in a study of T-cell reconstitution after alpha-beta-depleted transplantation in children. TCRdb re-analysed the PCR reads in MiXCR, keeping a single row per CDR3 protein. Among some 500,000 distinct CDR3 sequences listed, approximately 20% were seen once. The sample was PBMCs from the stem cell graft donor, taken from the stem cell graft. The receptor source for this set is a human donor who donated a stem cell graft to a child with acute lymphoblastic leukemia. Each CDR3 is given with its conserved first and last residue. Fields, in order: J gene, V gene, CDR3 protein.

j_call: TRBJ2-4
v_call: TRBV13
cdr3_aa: CASSFEGQGAKNIQYF

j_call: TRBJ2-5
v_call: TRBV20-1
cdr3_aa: CSASLAGGWEETQYF

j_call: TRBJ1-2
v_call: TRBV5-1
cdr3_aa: CASSSQGRWDVHYTF

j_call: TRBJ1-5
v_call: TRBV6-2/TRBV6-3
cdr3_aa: CASSYPSRLNQPQHF

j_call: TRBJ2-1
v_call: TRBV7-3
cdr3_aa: CASSLTELHNEQFF

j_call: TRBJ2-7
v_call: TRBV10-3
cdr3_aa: CAARQADPPLEQYF

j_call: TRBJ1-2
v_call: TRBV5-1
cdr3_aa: CASRPDGVWGYTF

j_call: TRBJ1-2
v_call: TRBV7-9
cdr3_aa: CASSLGSLASHGYTF

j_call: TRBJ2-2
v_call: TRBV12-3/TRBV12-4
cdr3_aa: CASRAGQAELFF

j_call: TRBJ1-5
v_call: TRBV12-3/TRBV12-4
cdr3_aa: CASSLYQGHQPQHF

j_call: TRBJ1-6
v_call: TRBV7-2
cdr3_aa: CASSWTGNSPLHF

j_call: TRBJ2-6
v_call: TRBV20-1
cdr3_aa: CSARDIQAGQGASGANVLTF

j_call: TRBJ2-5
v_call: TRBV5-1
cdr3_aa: CASSLIQTGGEQETQYF

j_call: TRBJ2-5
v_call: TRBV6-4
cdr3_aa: CASSKRAGPIETQYF

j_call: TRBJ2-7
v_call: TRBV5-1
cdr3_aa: CASSLSYSGSSYEQYF

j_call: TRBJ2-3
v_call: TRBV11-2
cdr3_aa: CASSPWPLGTGVTDTQYF

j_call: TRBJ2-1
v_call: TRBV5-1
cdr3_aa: CASSRTGLAGLSSYNEQFF

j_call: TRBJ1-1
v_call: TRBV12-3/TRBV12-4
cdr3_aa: CASSPTEWTEAFF

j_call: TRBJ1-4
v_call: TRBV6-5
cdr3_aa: CASNSGGPTNEKLFF

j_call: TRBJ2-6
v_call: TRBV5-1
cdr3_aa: CASSLAGGSGANVLTF

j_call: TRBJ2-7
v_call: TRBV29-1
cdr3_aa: CSVTSHSAYEQYF

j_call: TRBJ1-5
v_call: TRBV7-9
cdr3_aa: CASSLVGGYQPQHF

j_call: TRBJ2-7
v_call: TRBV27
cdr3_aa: CASGRDEQYF

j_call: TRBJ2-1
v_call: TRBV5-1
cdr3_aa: CASSLVAGPPHEQFF

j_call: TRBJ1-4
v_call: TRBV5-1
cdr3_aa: CASSSDGEKLFF

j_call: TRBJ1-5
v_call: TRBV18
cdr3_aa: CASSPPGQGSYQPQHF

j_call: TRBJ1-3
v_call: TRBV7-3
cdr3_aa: CASSLNRFRANSGNTIYF

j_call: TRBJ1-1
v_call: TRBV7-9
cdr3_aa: CASSSGTGGGTEAFF

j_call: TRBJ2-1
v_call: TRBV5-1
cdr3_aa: CASMAGSSNEQFF

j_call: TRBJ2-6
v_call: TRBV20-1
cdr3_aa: CSASKGSGANVLTF

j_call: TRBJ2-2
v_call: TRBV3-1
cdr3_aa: CASSQASQGIAGELFF

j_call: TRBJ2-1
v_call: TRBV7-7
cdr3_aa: CASSLAGTVSEQFF

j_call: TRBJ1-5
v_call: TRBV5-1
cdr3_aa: CASSPDRAGNQPQHF

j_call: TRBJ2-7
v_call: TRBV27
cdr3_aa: CASSLAASGAYEQYF

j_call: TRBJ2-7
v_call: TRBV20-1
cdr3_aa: CSGRLAGGSYEQYF

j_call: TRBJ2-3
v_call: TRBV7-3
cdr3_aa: CASSLTWGDAPDTQYF

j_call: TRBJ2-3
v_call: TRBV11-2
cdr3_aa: CASSSQSQGYPTDTQYF

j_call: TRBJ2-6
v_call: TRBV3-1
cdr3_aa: CASCWGGLFMSSGANVLTF

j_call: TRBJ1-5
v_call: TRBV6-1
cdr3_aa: CASSEIGQNNQPQHF

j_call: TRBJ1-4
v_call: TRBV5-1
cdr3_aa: CASSLYRSSTTNEKLFF

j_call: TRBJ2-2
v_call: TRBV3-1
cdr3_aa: CASSQVPSGAEANTGELFF

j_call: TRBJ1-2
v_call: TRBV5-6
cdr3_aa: CASSLDEGQENYGYTF

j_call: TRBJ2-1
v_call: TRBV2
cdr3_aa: CASGTIELLF

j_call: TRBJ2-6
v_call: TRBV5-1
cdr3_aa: CASSLGLFSGANVLTF

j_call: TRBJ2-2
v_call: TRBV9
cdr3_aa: CASSGDRDRPGELFF

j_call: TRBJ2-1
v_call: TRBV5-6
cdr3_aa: CASSFRASGSRTYNEQFF

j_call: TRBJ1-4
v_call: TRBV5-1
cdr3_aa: CASSLERAAPGQLFF

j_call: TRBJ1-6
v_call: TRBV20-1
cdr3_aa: CSARDPVKNSPLHF

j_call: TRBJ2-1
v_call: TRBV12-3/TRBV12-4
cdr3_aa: CASRPGLAGRNNEQFF

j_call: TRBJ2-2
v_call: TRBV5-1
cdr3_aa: CASSLGLPGAGELFF

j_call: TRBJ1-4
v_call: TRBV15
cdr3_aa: CATSSVGNEKLFF

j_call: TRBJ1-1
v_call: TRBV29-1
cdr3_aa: CSVDGGNTEAFF

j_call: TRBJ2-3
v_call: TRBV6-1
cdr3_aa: CASRDSLPDTQYF

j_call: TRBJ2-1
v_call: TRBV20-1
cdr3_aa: CSATAPDGPLGYNEQFF

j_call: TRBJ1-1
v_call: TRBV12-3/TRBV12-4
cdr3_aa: CASSLGVGTSEAFF

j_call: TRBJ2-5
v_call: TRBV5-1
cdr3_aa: CASSLDGTGGRKTQYF

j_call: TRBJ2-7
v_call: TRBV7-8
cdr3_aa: CASSLVAGEIYEQYF